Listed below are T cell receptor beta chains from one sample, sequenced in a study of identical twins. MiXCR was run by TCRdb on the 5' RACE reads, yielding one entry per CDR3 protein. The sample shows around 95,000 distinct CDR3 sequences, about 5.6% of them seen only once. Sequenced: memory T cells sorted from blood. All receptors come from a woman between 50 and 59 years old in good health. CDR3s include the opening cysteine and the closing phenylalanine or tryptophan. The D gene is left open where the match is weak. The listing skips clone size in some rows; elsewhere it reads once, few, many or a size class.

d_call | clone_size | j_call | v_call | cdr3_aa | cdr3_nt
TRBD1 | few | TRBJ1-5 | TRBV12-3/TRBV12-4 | CASTLIGQGGNQPQHF | TGTGCCAGCACCCTTATAGGACAGGGGGGCAATCAGCCCCAGCATTTT
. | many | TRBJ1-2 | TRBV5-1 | CASSPGQGSAGYTF | TGCGCCAGCAGCCCCGGGCAGGGTTCGGCTGGCTACACCTTC
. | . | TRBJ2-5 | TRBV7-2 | CASSLDGTWGETQYF | TGTGCCAGCAGCTTAGATGGGACCTGGGGGGAGACCCAGTACTTC
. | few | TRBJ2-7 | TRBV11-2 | CASSLDREFHEQYF | TGTGCCAGCAGCTTAGACAGGGAGTTCCACGAGCAGTACTTC
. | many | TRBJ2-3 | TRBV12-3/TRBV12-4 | CASSKARTDTQYF | TGTGCCAGCAGTAAGGCCAGGACAGATACGCAGTATTTT
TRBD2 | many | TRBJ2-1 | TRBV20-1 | CSASLRTSKYNEQFF | TGCAGTGCCTCTTTACGGACTAGTAAATACAATGAGCAGTTCTTC
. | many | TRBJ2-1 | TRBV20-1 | CSLAGVGDYNEQFF | TGCAGTCTCGCAGGGGTCGGGGATTACAATGAGCAGTTCTTC
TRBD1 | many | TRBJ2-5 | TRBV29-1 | CSVEDPDTRDRQETQYF | TGCAGCGTTGAAGATCCCGACACCCGGGACAGACAAGAGACCCAGTACTTC
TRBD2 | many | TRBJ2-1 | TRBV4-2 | CASSQERTSGMGEQFF | TGTGCCAGCAGCCAAGAGCGGACTAGCGGGATGGGTGAGCAGTTCTTC
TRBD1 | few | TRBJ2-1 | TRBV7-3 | CASSPKPRDRVSNEQFF | TGTGCCAGCAGCCCGAAACCCCGGGACAGGGTGTCGAATGAGCAGTTCTTC
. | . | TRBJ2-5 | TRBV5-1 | CASSLNIGPRETQYF | TGCGCCAGCAGCTTGAATATAGGACCCCGGGAGACCCAGTACTTC
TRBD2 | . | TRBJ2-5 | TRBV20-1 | CSARDVLAGSQETQYF | TGCAGTGCTAGAGATGTACTAGCGGGAAGCCAAGAGACCCAGTACTTC
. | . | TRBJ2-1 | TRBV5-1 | CASSELPGQSYNEQFF | TGCGCCAGCAGTGAACTCCCGGGACAATCCTACAATGAGCAGTTCTTC
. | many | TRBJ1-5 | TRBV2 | CASKGTTQPQHF | TGTGCCAGCAAAGGGACAACCCAGCCCCAGCATTTT
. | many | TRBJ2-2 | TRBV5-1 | CASSLALSNTGELFF | TGCGCCAGCAGCTTGGCCCTGTCGAACACCGGGGAGCTGTTTTTT
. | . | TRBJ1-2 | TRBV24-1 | CATSDSGTIYGYTF | TGTGCCACCAGTGATTCGGGGACCATCTATGGCTACACCTTC
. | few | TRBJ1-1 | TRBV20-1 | CSARVQGNTEAFF | TGCAGTGCTAGAGTCCAGGGGAACACTGAAGCTTTCTTT
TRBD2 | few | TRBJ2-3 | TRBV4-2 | CASSQDGNSGTTDTQYF | TGTGCCAGCAGCCAAGATGGCAATAGCGGGACCACAGATACGCAGTATTTT
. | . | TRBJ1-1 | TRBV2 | CASTEGWNTEAFF | TGTGCCAGCACCGAGGGATGGAACACTGAAGCTTTCTTT
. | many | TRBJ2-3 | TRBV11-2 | CASSARGGSTHTDTQYF | TGTGCCAGCAGCGCAAGGGGGGGCTCGACTCACACAGATACGCAGTATTTT